The text below deals with one T cell receptor beta chain. What it recognizes is unknown. This specimen belongs to a study of T cells in localized non-small cell lung cancer. Between the trimmed V and J ends, which lost 0 bases and 4 bases, there was a span of 13 bases. This CDR3 spans 16 amino acids. CDR1 is SGHVS and CDR2 is FNYEAQ in the germline V gene. Notes on the study in general: Peak T cell clonality was found in uninvolved adjacent lung, exceeding tumor. Because researchers sequenced only one region of the tumor, heterogeneity is still possible.

Data came from immunoSEQ multiplex PCR; TCRdb stores just in-frame clones and leaves some out. The sample holds about 6,300 clones, 80% to 90% seen once. The chain is built from TRBV7-6 and TRBJ2-1; tentatively, D is TRBD1 (5 bases). This sequence originates from a male donor aged 60 or over with stage I lung adenocarcinoma. Source: peripheral blood, taken before any cancer treatment. CDR3 in DNA: TGTGCCAGCAGCTTAGCGGGTACAGGAGATTACAATGAGCAGTTCTTC. Translation gives CASSLAGTGDYNEQFF. The full variable domain, completed using reference TRBV7-6 and TRBJ2-1, is GAGVSQSPRYKVTKRGQDVALRCDPISGHVSLYWYRQALGQGPEFLTYFNYEAQQDKSGLPNDRFSAERPEGSISTLTIQRTEQRDSAMYRCASSLAGTGDYNEQFFGPGTRLTVL.